The T cell receptor (beta chain) under discussion was sequenced for a study of T-cell memory formation after mild COVID-19. The study, taken as a whole, reports: Contracting clones from day 15 to 85 showed balanced CD4/CD8; later expanders favored CD4+. Contracting clones localized mainly to CM and EM when CD4+ and mainly to EMRA when CD8+.

From 5'RACE with constant-segment primers came TCR alpha and TCR beta cDNA libraries that carried sample barcodes and UMIs. From the 5' RACE reads, TCRdb called clonotypes with MiXCR, one entry per CDR3 protein. The repertoire consists of some 180,000 distinct CDR3 sequences, with 10% to 15% occurring once and the leading ten covering approximately 3.3%. Germline CDR1 and CDR2: DFQATT and SNEGSKA (reference sequence). This CDR3 spans 13 amino acids. V was clipped by 4 bases and J by 3 bases, with 9 bases between them. This clonotype was counted between two and nine times. No antigen is known for it. What was sequenced was PBMCs or a T cell subset sorted from them (not recorded which). This sequence joins TRBV20-1 and TRBJ2-2; possibly TRBD1 or TRBD2 for D (5 bases each). This sequence originates from a man aged 18 to 35 who had mild COVID-19 (a few samples of this study predate the infection). Cell type and time point are not known. CDR3 protein: CSATGRDTGELFF. The DNA of the CDR3 is TGCAGTGCTACAGGGAGAGACACCGGGGAGCTGTTTTTT.